This T cell receptor beta chain was sequenced during a study of CD8+ T cells in alopecia areata. Study observations and caveats: It was observed that many expanded lesional clones persisted in scalp and blood during tofacitinib.

Stated treatment: oral pan-JAK inhibitor, 5-10 mg twice daily. It was from alopecia areata patients that lesional scalp punch biopsies and peripheral blood were collected. cDNA prepared by RNA extraction and subsequent reverse transcription served as the template for sequencing. Using immunoSEQ multiplex PCR, the repertoire was profiled, and TCRdb retains in-frame clones only, with some absent. The table shows about 74,000 clones, with 29% occurring only once. About this clone itself: The antigen is unknown.

This TCR was recovered from a human donor with alopecia areata. The sample in question was CD8+ T cells sorted from blood, obtained at week 4, from a patient treated with tofacitinib.

The CDR3: CSAPLGNTIYF. The CDR3 nucleotides read TGCAGCGCCCCATTAGGGAACACCATATATTTT. The V call is TRBV29-1, the J call TRBJ1-3; no definite D call. Germline assignment: CDR1 SQVTM and CDR2 ANQGSEA. This CDR3 spans 11 amino acids. The ends were cut back, 7 bases at V and 7 bases at J, with 11 bases in the middle.